This T cell receptor beta chain emerged from a study of T-cell memory formation after mild COVID-19. CDR1 and CDR2 (germline): SEHNR, FQNEAQ (reference sequence). The CDR3 is 15 residues long. Trimming removed 2 bases from V and 0 bases from J, with 10 bases in between. In this sample, this clonotype turned up many times. Its matching antigen is unknown. Each CDR3 protein gets one entry after TCRdb re-called the 5' RACE reads with MiXCR. This table holds about 560,000 distinct CDR3 sequences, less than 25% found once. Points from the study as a whole: Second-wave clones that peaked on day 37 lacked confirmed SARS-CoV-2 specificity. The study found balanced CD4/CD8 in clones contracting day 15 to 85 and a CD4+ lean in later expanders.

What was sequenced was PBMCs or a T cell subset sorted from them (not recorded which). V is TRBV7-9 and J is TRBJ1-1; D unresolved. This receptor was identified in an adult woman who had mild COVID-19 (a few samples of this study predate the infection). Cell type and time point are not known. The CDR3 loop reads CASSLRRGLNTEAFF. The CDR3 DNA sequence: TGTGCCAGCAGCTTAAGGCGGGGTTTGAACACTGAAGCTTTCTTT.